Reported below is one T cell receptor beta chain. Its antigen is not known. The germline V and J ends were trimmed by 5 bases and 5 bases, with 10 bases remaining between them. The CDR3 length is 13 residues. The V gene's germline CDR1 is KGHSH and CDR2 LQKENI. The table came from immunoSEQ multiplex PCR; TCRdb's copy has only in-frame clones and leaves some out. The sample yields roughly 65,000 clones, over 85% seen once. The record originates from a study of cytomegalovirus exposure and HLA in healthy donors. Study outcomes and limitations: Cytomegalovirus status was reportedly diagnosed by the classifier with high specificity and sensitivity. Some TCR beta chains (about 170 of them) were listed as cytomegalovirus-associated.

This TCR was sampled from a man between 18 and 29 years old in good health and CMV-seropositive. The chain employs TRBV18 and TRBJ2-1, with D perhaps matching TRBD1 (5 bases). Specimen: PBMCs. As DNA, the CDR3 is TGTGCCAGCTCAGGCATGGGGCACAATGAGCAGTTCTTC. Its protein is CASSGMGHNEQFF.